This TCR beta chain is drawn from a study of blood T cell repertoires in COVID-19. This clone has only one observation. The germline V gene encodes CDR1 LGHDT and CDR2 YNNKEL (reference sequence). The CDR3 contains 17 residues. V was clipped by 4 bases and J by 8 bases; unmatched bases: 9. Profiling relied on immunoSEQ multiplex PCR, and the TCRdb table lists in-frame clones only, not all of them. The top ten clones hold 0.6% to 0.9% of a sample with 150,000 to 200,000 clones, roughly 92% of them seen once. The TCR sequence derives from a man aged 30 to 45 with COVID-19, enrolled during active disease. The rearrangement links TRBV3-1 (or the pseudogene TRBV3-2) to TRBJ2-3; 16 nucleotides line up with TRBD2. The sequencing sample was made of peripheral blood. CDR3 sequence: CASSPPSGLAGGATQYF. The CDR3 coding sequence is TGTGCCAGCAGCCCGCCCTCGGGACTAGCGGGGGGGGCTACGCAGTATTTT.